This T cell receptor (beta chain) is drawn from a study of T cell repertoires in cytomegalovirus infection. V lost 3 bases and J 7 bases, leaving 10 bases between the germline ends. Germline assignment: CDR1 SEHNR and CDR2 FQNEAQ (reference sequence). The CDR3 extends over 12 amino acids. TCRdb fed the reads into MiXCR, producing one record per CDR3 protein. Altogether around 450,000 distinct CDR3 sequences are present, 31% being singletons, with the ten largest covering roughly 13%. Sequencing input: PBMCs. The clonotype was recovered from a human donor in good health (CMV status not recorded). Some clones in this sample may be carry-over from other donors' samples. The chain joins TRBV7-9 to TRBJ2-7; perhaps D is TRBD1 or TRBD2 (5 bases each). CDR3 residues: CASSLGRREQYF. The CDR3 DNA follows: TGTGCCAGCAGCTTGGGACGGAGGGAGCAGTACTTC.